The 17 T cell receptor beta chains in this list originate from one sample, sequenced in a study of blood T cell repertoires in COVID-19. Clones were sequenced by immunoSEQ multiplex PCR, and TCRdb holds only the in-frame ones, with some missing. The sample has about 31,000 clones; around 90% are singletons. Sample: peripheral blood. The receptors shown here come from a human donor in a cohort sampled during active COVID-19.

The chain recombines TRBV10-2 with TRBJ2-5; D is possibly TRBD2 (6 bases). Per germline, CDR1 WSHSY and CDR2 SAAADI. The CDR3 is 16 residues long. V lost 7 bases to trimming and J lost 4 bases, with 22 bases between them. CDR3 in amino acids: CASILGVWRVGETQYF. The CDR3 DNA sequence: TGCGCCAGCATTCTCGGGGTTTGGAGGGTTGGAGAGACCCAGTACTTC.

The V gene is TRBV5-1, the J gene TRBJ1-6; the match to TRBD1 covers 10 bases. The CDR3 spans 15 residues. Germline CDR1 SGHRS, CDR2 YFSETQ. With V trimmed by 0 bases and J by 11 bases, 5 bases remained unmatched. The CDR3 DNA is TGCGCCAGCAGCTTGGTCGGACAGGGGGACACACCCCTCCACTTT. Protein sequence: CASSLVGQGDTPLHF.

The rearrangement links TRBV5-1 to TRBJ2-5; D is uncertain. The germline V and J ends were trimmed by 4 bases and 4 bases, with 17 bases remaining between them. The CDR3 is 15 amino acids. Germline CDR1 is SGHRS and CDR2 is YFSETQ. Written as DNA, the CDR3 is TGCGCCAGCAGCCTACGACAATTTGACGGAGAGACCCAGTACTTC. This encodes CASSLRQFDGETQYF.

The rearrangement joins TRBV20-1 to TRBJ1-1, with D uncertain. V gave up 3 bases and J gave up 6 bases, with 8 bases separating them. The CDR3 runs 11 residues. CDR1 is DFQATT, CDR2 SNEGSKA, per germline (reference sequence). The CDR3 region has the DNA TGCAGTGCTAGGAGTGTTCCTGAAGCTTTCTTT. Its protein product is CSARSVPEAFF.

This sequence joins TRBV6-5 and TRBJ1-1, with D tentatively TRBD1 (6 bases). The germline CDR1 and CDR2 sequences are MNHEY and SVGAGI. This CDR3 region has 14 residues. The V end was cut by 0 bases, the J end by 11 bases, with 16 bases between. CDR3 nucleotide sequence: TGTGCCAGCAGTTACTCATCGGTTACAGGGAAGGCTTTCTTT. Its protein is CASSYSSVTGKAFF.

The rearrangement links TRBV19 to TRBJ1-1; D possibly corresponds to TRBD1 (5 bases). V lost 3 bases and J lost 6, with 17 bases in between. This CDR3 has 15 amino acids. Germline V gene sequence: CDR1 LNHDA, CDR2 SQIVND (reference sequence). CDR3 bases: TGTGCCAGTAGTATCGCGGGGGGTCGTTCCGCTGAAGCTTTCTTT. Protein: CASSIAGGRSAEAFF.

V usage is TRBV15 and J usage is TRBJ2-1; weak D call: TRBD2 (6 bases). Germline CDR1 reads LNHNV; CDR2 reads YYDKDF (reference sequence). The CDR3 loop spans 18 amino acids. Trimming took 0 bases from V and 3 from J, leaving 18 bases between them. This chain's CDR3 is CATSRDPGRGRDYNEQFF. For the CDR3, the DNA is TGTGCCACCAGCAGAGATCCGGGGCGGGGCAGAGACTACAATGAGCAGTTCTTC.

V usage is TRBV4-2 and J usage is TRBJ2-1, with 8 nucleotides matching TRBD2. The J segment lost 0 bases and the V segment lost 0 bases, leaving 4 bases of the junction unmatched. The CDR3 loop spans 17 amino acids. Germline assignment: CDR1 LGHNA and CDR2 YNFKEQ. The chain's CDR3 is CASSQDLSGSSYNEQFF. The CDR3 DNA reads TGTGCCAGCAGCCAAGATCTGAGCGGGAGCTCCTACAATGAGCAGTTCTTC.

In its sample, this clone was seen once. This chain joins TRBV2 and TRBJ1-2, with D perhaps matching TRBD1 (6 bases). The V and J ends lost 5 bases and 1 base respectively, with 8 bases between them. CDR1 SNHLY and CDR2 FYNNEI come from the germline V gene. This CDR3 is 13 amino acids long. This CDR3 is CASSQQGNYGYTF. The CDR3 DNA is TGTGCCAGCAGTCAACAGGGTAACTATGGCTACACCTTC.

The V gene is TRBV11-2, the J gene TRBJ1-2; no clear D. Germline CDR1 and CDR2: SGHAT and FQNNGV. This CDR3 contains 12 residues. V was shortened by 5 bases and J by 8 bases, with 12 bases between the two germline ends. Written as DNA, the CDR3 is TGTGCCAGCAGCCCCCTTGGTGGCGGCTACACCTTC. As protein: CASSPLGGGYTF.

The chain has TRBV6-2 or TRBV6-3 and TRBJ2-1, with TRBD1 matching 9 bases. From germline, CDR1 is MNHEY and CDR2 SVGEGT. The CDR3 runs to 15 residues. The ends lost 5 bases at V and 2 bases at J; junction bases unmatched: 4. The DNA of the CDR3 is TGTGCCAGCAGTCGACAGGGGGTCGCCTACAATGAGCAGTTCTTC. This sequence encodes CASSRQGVAYNEQFF.

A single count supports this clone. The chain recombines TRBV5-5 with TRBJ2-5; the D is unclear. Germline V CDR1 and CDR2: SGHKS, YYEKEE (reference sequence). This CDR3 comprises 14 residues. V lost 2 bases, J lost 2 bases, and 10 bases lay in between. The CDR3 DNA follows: TGTGCCAGCAGCTTCGGTCGGGTACAAGAGACCCAGTACTTC. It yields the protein CASSFGRVQETQYF.

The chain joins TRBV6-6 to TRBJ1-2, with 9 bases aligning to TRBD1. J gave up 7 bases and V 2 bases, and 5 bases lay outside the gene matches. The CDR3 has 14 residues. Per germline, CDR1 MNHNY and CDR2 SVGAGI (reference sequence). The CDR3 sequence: CASSYPQGAFGYTF. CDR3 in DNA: TGTGCCAGCAGTTACCCACAGGGGGCCTTTGGCTACACCTTC.

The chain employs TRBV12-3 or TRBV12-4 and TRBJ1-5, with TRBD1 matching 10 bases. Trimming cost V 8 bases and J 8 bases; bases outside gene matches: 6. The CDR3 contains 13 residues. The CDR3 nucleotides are TGTGCCAGCGGGACGGGACAGGGGAAGCCCCAGCATTTT. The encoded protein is CASGTGQGKPQHF.

This chain's CDR3 is CASSLDPGSSVGIYEQYV. The CDR3 region has the DNA TGCGCCAGCAGCTTGGATCCGGGAAGTTCCGTGGGTATATACGAGCAGTACGTC. The rearrangement links TRBV5-1 to TRBJ2-7, with a tentative D call TRBD2 (5 bases). The CDR3 totals 18 residues. V was trimmed by 0 bases and J by 4 bases, leaving 23 bases between them. Germline assignment: CDR1 SGHRS and CDR2 YFSETQ.

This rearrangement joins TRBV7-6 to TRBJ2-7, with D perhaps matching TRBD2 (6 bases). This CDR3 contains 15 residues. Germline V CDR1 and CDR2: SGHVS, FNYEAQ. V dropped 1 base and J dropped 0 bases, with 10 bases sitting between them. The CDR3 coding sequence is TGTGCCAGCAGCTTAGGTAGCGGAAACTCCTACGAGCAGTACGTC. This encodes CASSLGSGNSYEQYV.

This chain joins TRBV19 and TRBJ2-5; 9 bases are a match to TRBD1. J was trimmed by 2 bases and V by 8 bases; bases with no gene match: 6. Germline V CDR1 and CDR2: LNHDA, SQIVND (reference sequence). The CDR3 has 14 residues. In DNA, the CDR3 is TGTGCCAGTGGGGAGGGACAGGGACAAGAGACCCAGTACTTC. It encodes CASGEGQGQETQYF.